The rows below give T cell receptor beta chains drawn from one sample of a study of T cells in Graves' hyperthyroidism and ophthalmopathy. TCRdb fed the multiplex PCR reads into MiXCR, producing one record per CDR3 protein. This table has 250,000 to 300,000 distinct CDR3 sequences, roughly 15% appearing once. Sample: blood. The receptors derive from a woman in her forties with Graves' hyperthyroidism that later progressed to Graves' ophthalmopathy. The CDR3 runs from the conserved cysteine through the conserved F or W. A D gene is named only where the DNA matches it firmly. The listing skips clone size in some rows; elsewhere it reads once, few, many or a size class.

DNA | CDR3 | D | V | size | length | J
TGTGCCAGCAGCTTGGTCTCCGCGATGGGAAGAAATGAGCAGTTCTTC | CASSLVSAMGRNEQFF | . | TRBV5-6 | few | 16 | TRBJ2-1
TGTGCCAGCAGCTTAGGTCGGATTGGAGACACTGAAGCTTTCTTT | CASSLGRIGDTEAFF | . | TRBV7-3 | many | 15 | TRBJ1-1
TGTGCCAGCTTAGGGTTTGCTGAAGCTTTCTTT | CASLGFAEAFF | . | TRBV28 | many | 11 | TRBJ1-1
TGTGCCAGCAGAGAAGACAGGGGTGCACACTATGGCTACACCTTC | CASREDRGAHYGYTF | TRBD1 | TRBV28 | many | 15 | TRBJ1-2
TGCGCCATTCTCCCCGGACAGGGCCCTAGCAATCAGCCCCAGCATTTT | CAILPGQGPSNQPQHF | TRBD1 | TRBV10-2 | . | 16 | TRBJ1-5
TGTGCCAGCCTCAGAGCCCTCCAAGAGACCCAGTACTTC | CASLRALQETQYF | . | TRBV10-3 | . | 13 | TRBJ2-5
TGTGCCAGCAAAGAGGGCCGCCCCAATCAGCCCCAGCATTTT | CASKEGRPNQPQHF | . | TRBV6-1 | many | 14 | TRBJ1-5
TGTGCCAGCAGCCAGTTTGGTCCAAGCGTCTACGAGCAGTACTTC | CASSQFGPSVYEQYF | . | TRBV14 | . | 15 | TRBJ2-7
TGTGCCAGCACTCGGGGAGCGGGAGATCTCGATACGCAGTATTTT | CASTRGAGDLDTQYF | TRBD2 | TRBV2 | many | 15 | TRBJ2-3
TGTGCCAGCACCAGGGGCGGGAACAACATTCAGTACTTC | CASTRGGNNIQYF | . | TRBV11-2 | many | 13 | TRBJ2-4
TGTGCCAGCAGCCCGGGACTAGCGGGAGGGTCGCAAGAGACCCAGTACTTC | CASSPGLAGGSQETQYF | TRBD2 | TRBV5-8 | many | 17 | TRBJ2-5
TGTGCCAGCAGCCTGACAGTCCCGTCGAACACCGGGGAGCTGTTTTTT | CASSLTVPSNTGELFF | . | TRBV28 | many | 16 | TRBJ2-2
TGCGCCAGCAGCTCCTCCGGGGGAGAGACCCAGTACTTC | CASSSSGGETQYF | . | TRBV5-1 | many | 13 | TRBJ2-5
TGCGCCAGCAGCTTAGCTAGCGGGGCCTTCGATGAGCAGTTCTTC | CASSLASGAFDEQFF | TRBD2 | TRBV5-1 | many | 15 | TRBJ2-1
TGCAGTGCTAGTAAGGAGGGTTCACCCCTCCACTTT | CSASKEGSPLHF | . | TRBV20-1 | many | 12 | TRBJ1-6
TGCAGTGCTAGTTGCAGGGGTTCTCGGGAGGGCGAGGATACGCAGTATTTT | CSASCRGSREGEDTQYF | TRBD2 | TRBV20-1 | few | 17 | TRBJ2-3
TGTGCCAGCAGGAAACAGGCCCGGGAGCTGTTTTTT | CASRKQARELFF | . | TRBV12-3/TRBV12-4 | many | 12 | TRBJ2-2
TGCGCCAGCAGACTATCCTATTTAGCGGGAGGGCCCTACGAGCAGTACTTC | CASRLSYLAGGPYEQYF | TRBD2 | TRBV5-1 | many | 17 | TRBJ2-7
TGTGCCAGCGGGGGTCGAGGGGAGGTTAAGACTGAAGCTTTCTTT | CASGGRGEVKTEAFF | . | TRBV19 | many | 15 | TRBJ1-1
TGTGCCAGCAGCCAAGCGGGAGGTTCGGCAGATACGCAGTATTTT | CASSQAGGSADTQYF | TRBD2 | TRBV28 | many | 15 | TRBJ2-3
TGTGCCAGCAGCTTGGTAGGGGGCTGGGGCTACGAGCAGTACTTC | CASSLVGGWGYEQYF | TRBD1 | TRBV5-6 | many | 15 | TRBJ2-7
TGCGCCACCAAATGGGGAGGCTACGAGCAGTACTTC | CATKWGGYEQYF | . | TRBV10-2 | . | 12 | TRBJ2-7
TGTGCCAGCAGCCGCTCCACAGGGGTCTATGAGCAGTTCTTC | CASSRSTGVYEQFF | TRBD1 | TRBV5-6 | many | 14 | TRBJ2-1